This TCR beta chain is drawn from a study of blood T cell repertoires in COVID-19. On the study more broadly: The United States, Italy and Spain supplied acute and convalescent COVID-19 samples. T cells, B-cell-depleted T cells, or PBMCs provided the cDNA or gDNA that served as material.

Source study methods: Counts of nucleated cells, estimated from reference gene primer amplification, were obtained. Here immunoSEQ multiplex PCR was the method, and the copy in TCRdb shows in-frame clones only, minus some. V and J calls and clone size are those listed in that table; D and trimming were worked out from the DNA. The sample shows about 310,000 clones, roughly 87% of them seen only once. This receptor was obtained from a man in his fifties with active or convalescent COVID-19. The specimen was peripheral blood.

The CDR3 nucleotides are TGTGCCAGCAGCGCCAGGGCGTCAGCTAACTATGGCTACACCTTC. As protein: CASSARASANYGYTF. The chain links TRBV9 to TRBJ1-2; TRBD1 might be the D (5 bases). The CDR3 runs to 15 residues. The germline gives CDR1 SGDLS, CDR2 YYNGEE. V lost 3 bases to trimming and J lost 0 bases, with 12 bases between them.